The rows below give T cell receptor beta chains drawn from one sample of a study of cytomegalovirus exposure and HLA in healthy donors. Profiling relied on immunoSEQ multiplex PCR, and the TCRdb table lists in-frame clones only, not all of them. Of 150,000 to 200,000 clones listed, 75% to 90% were seen once; the top ten hold about 2.1%. Sequencing input: PBMCs. The receptors were sampled from a woman aged 18-30 years in good health and CMV-seronegative. Both conserved end residues are part of each CDR3. D genes are given only for firm matches. Clone size is not always given. Where it is, it says once, few, many or a class for expanded clones.

V gene	clone size	J gene	CDR3 length	D gene	CDR3 protein	CDR3 DNA
TRBV9	.	TRBJ2-1	12	.	CASSVGRNEQFF	TGTGCCAGCAGCGTGGGCCGAAATGAGCAGTTCTTC
TRBV5-1	.	TRBJ2-3	15	TRBD1	CASSPGQGGTDTQYF	TGCGCCAGCAGCCCCGGACAGGGAGGCACAGATACGCAGTATTTT
TRBV2	.	TRBJ2-7	14	TRBD2	CASSDKGRVYEQYF	TGTGCCAGCAGTGACAAAGGGAGGGTCTACGAGCAGTACTTC
TRBV5-8	.	TRBJ2-2	17	TRBD2	CASSLAASGRSAGELFF	TGTGCCAGCAGCTTGGCAGCTAGCGGGAGATCCGCCGGGGAGCTGTTTTTT
TRBV9	.	TRBJ2-5	14	TRBD1	CASSRTGGGETQYF	TGTGCCAGCTCTAGGACAGGGGGCGGAGAGACCCAGTACTTC
TRBV19	.	TRBJ2-1	13	TRBD1	CASIPGQGNEQFF	TGTGCCAGTATCCCGGGACAGGGTAACGAGCAGTTCTTC
TRBV20-1	.	TRBJ2-3	11	.	CSALISDTQYF	TGCAGTGCTCTTATATCAGATACGCAGTATTTT
TRBV19	.	TRBJ2-3	12	.	CASSISADTQYF	TGTGCCAGTAGTATTAGCGCGGATACGCAGTATTTT
TRBV6-1	.	TRBJ2-7	13	.	CASSGHRDSEQYF	TGTGCCAGCAGTGGACACAGGGATTCCGAGCAGTACTTC
TRBV5-1	.	TRBJ2-5	15	TRBD2	CATSRLAGHQETQYF	TGCGCCACGTCAAGACTAGCGGGGCACCAAGAGACCCAGTACTTC
TRBV29-1	.	TRBJ2-7	13	TRBD2	CSVVRAGVQEQYF	TGCAGCGTTGTGCGAGCGGGAGTTCAGGAGCAGTACTTC
TRBV2	medium-sized	TRBJ2-3	15	.	CASSEAGRVTDTQYF	TGTGCCAGCAGTGAAGCCGGCAGGGTGACAGATACGCAGTATTTT
TRBV7-9	.	TRBJ2-7	16	TRBD2	CASSSSSTSGSYEQYF	TGTGCCAGCAGCTCCAGCTCGACTAGCGGAAGCTACGAGCAGTACTTC
TRBV19	.	TRBJ1-1	19	TRBD1	CASSIVPRDRGRSRSEAFF	TGTGCCAGTAGTATAGTCCCCCGGGACAGGGGCCGCAGCAGGTCCGAAGCTTTCTTT
TRBV19	.	TRBJ2-4	16	.	CASSPGFRVGKNIQYF	TGTGCCAGTAGTCCTGGATTCAGGGTGGGCAAAAACATTCAGTACTTC
TRBV28	.	TRBJ1-4	14	.	CASSPTGGNEKLFF	TGTGCCAGCAGTCCAACGGGGGGGAATGAAAAACTGTTTTTT
TRBV19	.	TRBJ2-5	14	.	CASSIPRELETQYF	TGTGCCAGTAGTATCCCCCGGGAGTTAGAGACCCAGTACTTC
TRBV21-1	few	TRBJ2-7	15	.	CASSKEQDRGHEQYF	TGTGCCAGCAGCAAAGAGCAAGACAGGGGCCACGAGCAGTACTTC
TRBV28	.	TRBJ1-6	18	.	CASSTQMTGISYNSPLHF	TGTGCCAGCAGTACCCAGATGACAGGAATCTCCTATAATTCACCCCTCCACTTT